What follows are 6 T cell receptor beta chains derived from one specimen sequenced in a study of blood T cell repertoires in COVID-19. Sequencing was performed with immunoSEQ multiplex PCR; in TCRdb, only in-frame clones are kept and a portion is missing. The sample contains under 200,000 clones, 75% to 90% of which appear only once. The material sequenced was peripheral blood. These receptors all stem from a woman aged 80 or older with active or convalescent COVID-19.

The chain has TRBV27 and TRBJ1-2, with 8 bases matching TRBD1. J gave up 2 bases and V 4 bases, and 9 bases lay outside the gene matches. This CDR3 has 16 residues. CDR1 and CDR2 from the germline V gene are MNHEY and SMNVEV (reference sequence). This CDR3 reads CASSSFRTGQNYGYTF. DNA of the CDR3: TGTGCCAGCAGTTCATTCAGGACAGGGCAGAACTATGGCTACACCTTC.

The chain recombines TRBV5-1 with TRBJ1-5; D is unclear. Trimming took 4 bases from V and 2 from J, leaving 10 bases between them. The CDR3 has 14 amino acids. Germline V gives CDR1 SGHRS, CDR2 YFSETQ. CDR3 protein: CASSPGGGNQPQHF. The CDR3 region has the DNA TGCGCCAGCAGCCCCGGAGGTGGCAATCAGCCCCAGCATTTT.

The chain combines TRBV5-1 with TRBJ2-7; possibly TRBD1 for D (5 bases). This CDR3 is 12 amino acids long. Germline CDR1 SGHRS, CDR2 YFSETQ. The V end was cut by 1 base, the J end by 6 bases, with 8 bases between. The CDR3 coding sequence is TGCGCCAGCAGCTTGCAGGGTCCCGAGCAGTACTTC. Residues: CASSLQGPEQYF.

Only a few counts were recorded for this clone. The CDR3 bases are TGTGCCAGCAGCTTGGGAGGGGCCACCTACGAGCAGTACTTC. Translation: CASSLGGATYEQYF. The chain links TRBV7-2 to TRBJ2-7, with 7 bases fitting TRBD2. Germline V lookup: CDR1 SGHTA, CDR2 FQGNSA. V lost 3 bases to trimming and J lost 2 bases; unmatched junction nucleotides: 4. The CDR3 runs to 14 residues.

This chain connects TRBV9 to TRBJ2-1; D possibly corresponds to TRBD1 (6 bases). CDR1 and CDR2 from the germline V gene are SGDLS and YYNGEE. Trimming left V 3 bases short and J 6 bases short, with 13 bases between. This CDR3 comprises 14 residues. The CDR3 region has the DNA TGTGCCAGCAGCGCGACTGACAGGTCCAATGAGCAGTTCTTC. Its translation: CASSATDRSNEQFF.

The chain employs TRBV6-5 and TRBJ1-1, with D perhaps TRBD1 (6 bases). The CDR3 consists of 14 residues. Trimming removed 6 bases from V and 4 bases from J, with 15 bases in between. Germline loops: CDR1 MNHEY, CDR2 SVGAGI. CDR3 sequence (DNA): TGTGCCAGCAGCGACGGACAGCCCGGCACTGAAGCTTTCTTT. Translating gives CASSDGQPGTEAFF.